This T cell receptor beta chain was sequenced for a study of cytomegalovirus exposure and HLA in healthy donors. Findings of the study overall: Reports state that TCR beta sequences accurately predicted most subjects' HLA-A and HLA-B alleles.

PCR was performed using 60 Vbeta and 13 Jbeta primers. The repertoire was sequenced with immunoSEQ multiplex PCR; TCRdb's copy has only in-frame clones and lacks some. The table records around 130,000 clones, 73% of them present only once. Points on this clone: Its specificity is unknown.

Specimen: PBMCs. This receptor was obtained from a woman aged 40 to 50 in good health and CMV-seropositive.

CDR3 residues: CASSYGTGGEFGAFF. In DNA, the CDR3 is TGTGCCAGCAGTTACGGGACAGGGGGCGAGTTTGGGGCTTTCTTT. The chain is built from TRBV6-5 and TRBJ1-1; 12 nucleotides line up with TRBD1. CDR1 is MNHEY, CDR2 SVGAGI, per germline. The V gene end was trimmed by 2 bases and the J gene end by 11 bases; junction bases not matched to a gene: 9. This CDR3 spans 15 amino acids.